The rows below give T cell receptor beta chains drawn from one sample of a study of shared clonotypes between healthy human individuals. Profiled with immunoSEQ multiplex PCR; TCRdb holds only in-frame clones, not every one. The table has roughly 1.4 million clones, around 98.5% seen once; the top ten hold around 0.38%. Input material: naive CD4+ T cells sorted from blood. These receptors were taken from a man aged 25 to 40 in good health. Each CDR3 is given with its conserved first and last residue. The order of the fields is D gene, J gene, clone size, V gene, CDR3 protein, CDR3 DNA. The D gene is left open where the match is weak. Clone size is stated in some rows and not others, as once, few, many or a class when expanded.

>.|TRBJ2-3|.|TRBV29-1
CSPRDPNTDTQYF
TGCAGCCCCCGGGACCCTAACACAGATACGCAGTATTTT
>.|TRBJ2-7|once|TRBV28
CASTVPGERYEQYF
TGTGCCAGCACCGTCCCGGGGGAACGCTACGAGCAGTACTTC
>.|TRBJ2-1|.|TRBV27
CGERRGMYNEQFF
TGTGGGGAGAGGCGCGGGATGTACAATGAGCAGTTCTTC
>.|TRBJ1-3|few|TRBV30
CAWSQDSGALGF
TGTGCCTGGAGCCAAGACTCAGGGGCCTTAGGGTTT
>.|TRBJ2-5|.|TRBV5-4
CASSKGPRVQETQYF
TGTGCCAGCAGCAAAGGTCCAAGGGTTCAAGAGACCCAGTACTTC
>.|TRBJ2-7|once|TRBV5-1
CASSPLRGSGAEQYF
TGCGCCAGCAGCCCCTTGAGGGGTAGTGGGGCCGAGCAGTACTTC
>TRBD1|TRBJ1-1|.|TRBV2
CASSQGGNTEAFF
TGTGCCAGCAGCCAGGGGGGGAACACTGAAGCTTTCTTT
>.|TRBJ2-5|.|TRBV6-5
CASSYSNSVWETQYF
TGTGCCAGCAGTTACTCGAATTCAGTATGGGAGACCCAGTACTTC
>.|TRBJ2-1|.|TRBV11-2
CASSLGSGELSYNEQFF
TGTGCCAGCAGCTTAGGATCTGGGGAGTTGTCCTACAATGAGCAGTTCTTC
>TRBD2|TRBJ2-1|.|TRBV10-2
CASSVSSGSRGNEQFF
TGCGCCAGCAGTGTGTCTAGCGGGAGTCGGGGTAATGAGCAGTTCTTC
>.|TRBJ2-5|.|TRBV4-3
CASSQDSHVETQYF
TGCGCCAGCAGCCAAGATTCCCATGTTGAGACCCAGTACTTC
>.|TRBJ1-5|.|TRBV15
CATSRDRPGESNQPQHF
TGTGCCACCAGCAGAGATCGGCCAGGGGAGAGTAATCAGCCCCAGCATTTT
>.|TRBJ1-2|.|TRBV14
CASSLKRDGHHSRF
TGTGCCAGCAGCCTTAAAAGGGACGGACACCACTCTCGCTTC
>TRBD2|TRBJ2-1|once|TRBV5-1
CASSPGLAGGGSEQFF
TGCGCCAGCAGCCCCGGACTAGCGGGAGGGGGGAGTGAGCAGTTCTTC
>TRBD2|TRBJ2-2|once|TRBV5-1
CASSPGLAGGTGELFF
TGCGCCAGCAGCCCGGGACTAGCGGGAGGCACCGGGGAGCTGTTTTTT
>.|TRBJ1-5|.|TRBV7-2
CASSPPGGEEQPQHF
TGTGCCAGCAGCCCCCCCGGGGGAGAAGAACAGCCCCAGCATTTT
>TRBD1|TRBJ1-1|.|TRBV6-1
CASRGQIVTEAFF
TGTGCCAGCAGGGGACAGATCGTGACTGAAGCTTTCTTT
>TRBD1|TRBJ2-3|.|TRBV5-6
CASSPRGPTDTQYF
TGTGCCAGCAGCCCCAGGGGGCCTACAGATACGCAGTATTTT
>.|TRBJ1-2|.|TRBV2
CASSDWDGPYGYTF
TGTGCCAGCAGTGATTGGGACGGACCCTATGGCTACACCTTC
>TRBD2|TRBJ2-2|once|TRBV15
CATSREAGGPGELFF
TGTGCCACCAGCAGAGAAGCGGGAGGGCCAGGGGAGCTGTTTTTT
>TRBD2|TRBJ2-1|.|TRBV28
CASARSGTSYNEQFF
TGTGCCAGCGCCCGGAGCGGGACCTCCTACAATGAGCAGTTCTTC
>.|TRBJ1-5|.|TRBV10-1
CATWVSPEYSNQPQHF
TGCGCCACCTGGGTCTCACCGGAATATAGCAATCAGCCCCAGCATTTT
>.|TRBJ2-7|.|TRBV7-6
CASPQGGGIEDEQYF
TGTGCCAGCCCACAAGGGGGGGGGATTGAGGACGAGCAGTACTTC
>.|TRBJ1-4|.|TRBV7-2
CASSLQFPEKLFF
TGTGCCAGCAGCTTACAGTTTCCTGAAAAACTGTTTTTT
>.|TRBJ2-7|.|TRBV7-9
CASSFRERSYEQYF
TGTGCCAGCAGCTTCCGGGAGCGCTCCTACGAGCAGTACTTC
>.|TRBJ2-7|.|TRBV7-2
CASSLAGVNEQYF
TGTGCCAGCAGCTTAGCCGGGGTCAACGAGCAGTACTTC
>.|TRBJ2-5|.|TRBV28
CASSLWPQETQYF
TGTGCCAGCAGTTTATGGCCACAAGAGACCCAGTACTTC
>.|TRBJ2-7|.|TRBV6-1
CASSESGLTYEQYF
TGTGCCAGCAGTGAATCGGGACTGACCTACGAGCAGTACTTC
>.|TRBJ2-1|.|TRBV5-4
CASSSPTEEQFF
TGTGCCAGCAGCTCACCCACGGAGGAGCAGTTCTTC
>TRBD1|TRBJ2-5|.|TRBV7-8
CASSLGGQTTETQYF
TGTGCCAGCAGCTTAGGGGGACAGACCACCGAGACCCAGTACTTC
>TRBD2|TRBJ2-1|.|TRBV7-9
CASSLRPLRTSEDNEQFF
TGTGCCAGCAGCTTAAGACCGTTAAGAACTAGCGAGGACAATGAGCAGTTCTTC
>TRBD1|TRBJ2-5|once|TRBV10-1
CASSEPGGQGGGETQYF
TGCGCCAGCAGTGAGCCGGGGGGACAGGGTGGTGGTGAGACCCAGTACTTC
>.|TRBJ1-2|.|TRBV9
CASSATWSYGYTF
TGTGCCAGCAGCGCGACGTGGAGCTATGGCTACACCTTC
>.|TRBJ1-2|.|TRBV29-1
CSVGGGGYTF
TGCAGCGTTGGTGGGGGTGGCTACACCTTC
>TRBD1|TRBJ1-4|.|TRBV11-2
CASSLAGQGGEKLFF
TGTGCCAGCAGCTTAGCAGGACAGGGGGGTGAAAAACTGTTTTTT
>TRBD1|TRBJ1-5|.|TRBV2
CASSERDRLTYSNQPQHF
TGTGCCAGCAGTGAAAGGGACAGACTAACTTATAGCAATCAGCCCCAGCATTTT
>.|TRBJ2-1|.|TRBV18
CASSLERGIFYNEQFF
TGTGCCAGCTCACTCGAAAGAGGGATTTTCTACAATGAGCAGTTCTTC
>TRBD1|TRBJ1-4|.|TRBV5-4
CASSLGPTTGRVEKLFF
TGTGCCAGCAGCTTGGGTCCAACGACAGGGAGGGTTGAAAAACTGTTTTTT
>TRBD1|TRBJ1-4|.|TRBV28
CASTTGGAGEKLFF
TGTGCCAGCACCACAGGGGGCGCTGGTGAAAAACTGTTTTTT
>TRBD2|TRBJ2-1|.|TRBV9
CASSVRRLAGGLNEQFF
TGTGCCAGCAGCGTCCGGAGACTAGCGGGAGGTCTCAATGAGCAGTTCTTC
>TRBD1|TRBJ1-2|.|TRBV29-1
CSVEGGTAYGYTF
TGCAGCGTTGAGGGCGGGACAGCGTATGGCTACACCTTC
>.|TRBJ2-2|.|TRBV18
CASSPLSSAGLNTGELFF
TGTGCCAGCTCACCGCTGTCTTCGGCGGGGCTGAACACCGGGGAGCTGTTTTTT
>.|TRBJ2-7|.|TRBV28
CASSLSVFYEQYF
TGTGCCAGCAGTTTAAGCGTCTTCTACGAGCAGTACTTC
>TRBD1|TRBJ2-7|.|TRBV27
CATGTGGFYEQYF
TGTGCCACCGGGACAGGGGGCTTCTACGAGCAGTACTTC
>TRBD1|TRBJ2-7|.|TRBV28
CASSSPADRGRVGQYF
TGTGCCAGCAGCTCCCCCGCGGACAGGGGGCGTGTGGGGCAGTACTTC
>.|TRBJ2-1|.|TRBV21-1
CASSARTGGNEDFNEQFF
TGTGCCAGCAGCGCCCGGACAGGGGGCAACGAGGATTTCAATGAGCAGTTCTTC
>.|TRBJ2-5|.|TRBV11-2
CASSPGTQETQYF
TGTGCCAGCAGCCCCGGGACTCAAGAGACCCAGTACTTC
>.|TRBJ2-4|.|TRBV18
CASSPPSEIQYF
TGTGCCAGCTCACCACCGTCTGAGATTCAGTACTTC
>.|TRBJ2-7|.|TRBV6-1
CASIKTTQIYEQYF
TGTGCCAGCATCAAGACCACCCAAATCTACGAGCAGTACTTC
>.|TRBJ1-5|.|TRBV10-2
CASSELGNQPQHF
TGCGCCAGCAGTGAGTTGGGCAATCAGCCCCAGCATTTT